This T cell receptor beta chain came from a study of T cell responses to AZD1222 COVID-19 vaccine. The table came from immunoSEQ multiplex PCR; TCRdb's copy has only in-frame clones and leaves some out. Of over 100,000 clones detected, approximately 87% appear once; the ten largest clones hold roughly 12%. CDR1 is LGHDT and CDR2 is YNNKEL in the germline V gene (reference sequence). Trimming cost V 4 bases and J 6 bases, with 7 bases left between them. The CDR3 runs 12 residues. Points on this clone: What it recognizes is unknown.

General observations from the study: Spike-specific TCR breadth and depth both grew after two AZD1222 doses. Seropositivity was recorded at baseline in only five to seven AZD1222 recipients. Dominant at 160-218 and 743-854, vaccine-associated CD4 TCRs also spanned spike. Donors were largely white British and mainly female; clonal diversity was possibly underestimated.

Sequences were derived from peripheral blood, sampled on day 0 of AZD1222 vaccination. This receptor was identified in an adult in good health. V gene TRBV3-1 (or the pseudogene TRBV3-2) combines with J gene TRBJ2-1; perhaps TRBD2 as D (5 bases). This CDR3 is CASSPTSNEQFF. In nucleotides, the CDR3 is TGTGCCAGCAGCCCAACTAGCAATGAGCAGTTCTTC.